The TCR beta chain described here comes from a study of identifying expanded T cells in peripheral blood. The V end was cut by 1 base, the J end by 7 bases, with 4 bases between. The CDR3 totals 11 residues. Germline assignment: CDR1 SGHTA and CDR2 FQGNSA. Assay: immunoSEQ multiplex PCR; the TCRdb copy retains only in-frame clones and omits some. The sample consists of fewer than 110,000 clones, 87% of them appearing once. This clone has only a few counts. This chain uses TRBV7-2 with TRBJ1-1; D not certain. This sequence originates from a person between 18 and 70 years old in good health. The specimen sequenced was blood. The CDR3 bases are TGTGCCAGCAGCTTAGGAGGTGAAGCTTTCTTT. Protein product: CASSLGGEAFF. The full variable domain, its missing parts supplied by reference TRBV7-2 and TRBJ1-1, is GAGVSQSPSNKVTEKGKDVELRCDPISGHTALYWYRQSLGQGLEFLIYFQGNSAPDKSGLPSDRFSAERTGGSVSTLTIQRTQQEDSAVYLCASSLGGEAFFGQGTRLTVV.